Listed below are T cell receptor beta chains from one sample, sequenced in a study of T-cell reconstitution after alpha-beta-depleted transplantation in children. In TCRdb, the PCR reads were re-called with MiXCR into one record per CDR3 protein. This sample has over 200,000 distinct CDR3 sequences, with about 11% found just once. The source was PBMCs, collected before TCRalphabeta/CD19-depleted stem cell transplant. The receptors were sampled from a child less than two years old with acute myeloid leukemia, due to receive a stem cell transplant. CDR3s leave out the opening cysteine and the closing phenylalanine or tryptophan. Fields, in order: V gene, J gene, CDR3 length, CDR3 protein.

TRBV12-3/TRBV12-4,TRBJ2-2,11,ASSQTNTGELF
TRBV12-3/TRBV12-4,TRBJ1-5,12,ASRPGTVNQPQH
TRBV28,TRBJ2-3,10,ASSYRPNTQY
TRBV5-1,TRBJ1-4,14,ASSAQGAVPNEKLF
TRBV12-3/TRBV12-4,TRBJ1-3,14,ASSLGQRDSGNTIY
TRBV9,TRBJ1-1,13,ASSLGTGEVTEAF
TRBV21-1,TRBJ2-5,15,ASSNRSGTSGCGTQY
TRBV5-1,TRBJ1-2,14,ASSPSPGGITYGYT
TRBV7-9,TRBJ2-2,11,ASSSIATGELF
TRBV12-3/TRBV12-4,TRBJ2-3,12,ASSYNPDSGWQY
TRBV7-9,TRBJ1-4,12,ASSSLTTNEKLF
TRBV12-3/TRBV12-4,TRBJ2-4,15,ASSRGQREAGRNIQY
TRBV6-2/TRBV6-3,TRBJ2-7,12,ASSYGRNLYEQY
TRBV5-1,TRBJ1-5,14,ASSLEGTGVNQPQH
TRBV29-1,TRBJ2-7,11,SVRGQGYYEQY
TRBV7-2,TRBJ2-3,14,ASSPPWGSSTDTQY
TRBV5-1,TRBJ2-5,13,ASSLVLAGEETQY
TRBV18,TRBJ1-2,11,ASSPRPKDGYT
TRBV30,TRBJ2-3,10,AWSVGQDTQY
TRBV5-1,TRBJ1-1,14,ASSINNNDRGTEAF
TRBV12-3/TRBV12-4,TRBJ2-7,13,ASSPRELQSYEQY
TRBV29-1,TRBJ1-2,11,SVEDQPARGYT
TRBV12-3/TRBV12-4,TRBJ2-7,13,ASSSHGMSSYEQY
TRBV5-1,TRBJ1-1,11,ASSTRPNTEAF
TRBV5-1,TRBJ2-3,12,ASSNGQERDTQY
TRBV3-1,TRBJ1-6,12,ASSLGTDNSPLH
TRBV11-2,TRBJ1-4,13,ASSLDTGAALKLF
TRBV10-1,TRBJ2-1,12,ASGASRGINEQF
TRBV5-1,TRBJ2-3,13,ASSLVTSGSYTQY
TRBV7-2,TRBJ2-5,10,ASSLTRETQY
TRBV18,TRBJ1-1,12,ASSPPWDPTEAF
TRBV12-3/TRBV12-4,TRBJ2-7,15,ASSSPRTAASSYEQY
TRBV30,TRBJ1-1,10,AWSSASGGAF
TRBV12-3/TRBV12-4,TRBJ1-5,16,ASSSPSRTGYRNQPQH
TRBV10-3,TRBJ2-1,11,AISGGLAEWQF
TRBV12-3/TRBV12-4,TRBJ1-2,12,ASSLRSYGYGYT
TRBV5-5,TRBJ2-1,15,ASSRIRDNHRGNEQF
TRBV3-1,TRBJ2-7,13,ASSQVSGSSYEQY
TRBV28,TRBJ2-1,14,ASWTGGVPFYNEQF
TRBV5-1,TRBJ2-5,14,ASSLVQGGGQETQY
TRBV6-5,TRBJ1-5,11,ASSYGSNQPQH
TRBV15,TRBJ2-3,11,ATSKRGADTQY
TRBV4-1,TRBJ1-1,14,ASSQAGRGPNTEAF
TRBV21-1,TRBJ2-4,12,ASGRGGGKNIQY
TRBV20-1,TRBJ2-2,14,SAREEGGPVTGELF
TRBV29-1,TRBJ2-1,12,SVGKAVPFNEQF
TRBV20-1,TRBJ2-1,9,SAREDGEQF
TRBV25-1,TRBJ1-1,14,ASSEEDRSQNTEAF
TRBV6-1,TRBJ2-3,11,ASKREGADTQY
TRBV15,TRBJ1-1,12,ATSRGTGSTEAF
TRBV20-1,TRBJ2-1,13,SAQAGGPRVGEQF
TRBV30,TRBJ2-7,9,AWSTGALEY